A selection of T cell receptor beta chains follows, all from one sample in a study of blood T cell repertoires in COVID-19. Assay used: immunoSEQ multiplex PCR; TCRdb lists only in-frame clones, some missing. This sample carries fewer than 200,000 clones, roughly 80% of them seen once, and the ten largest clones take 6% to 8.5%. Sequencing input: peripheral blood. Every receptor here comes from a man in his fifties or sixties with acute or convalescent COVID-19. CDR3s include the opening cysteine and the closing phenylalanine or tryptophan. A D gene is named only where the DNA matches it firmly. Some rows mark clone size as missing; the rest say once, few, many or name a class of expanded clone.

j_call: TRBJ1-5
d_call: TRBD1
v_call: TRBV18
clone_size: .
cdr3_aa: CASSPDRDQPQHF
cdr3_nt: TGTGCCAGCTCACCAGACAGGGATCAGCCCCAGCATTTT

j_call: TRBJ1-1
d_call: .
v_call: TRBV25-1
clone_size: .
cdr3_aa: CASSVGQTTEAFF
cdr3_nt: TGTGCCAGCAGTGTGGGGCAAACCACTGAAGCTTTCTTT

j_call: TRBJ1-3
d_call: TRBD1
v_call: TRBV15
clone_size: .
cdr3_aa: CATSRVYDRGGDTIYF
cdr3_nt: TGTGCCACCAGCAGGGTTTACGACAGGGGTGGGGACACCATATATTTT

j_call: TRBJ2-7
d_call: .
v_call: TRBV28
clone_size: .
cdr3_aa: CASSFASGSSSRLYF
cdr3_nt: .

j_call: TRBJ1-1
d_call: .
v_call: TRBV19
clone_size: .
cdr3_aa: CASSVERNEAFF
cdr3_nt: TGTGCCAGTTCGGTAGAGAGAAATGAAGCTTTCTTT

j_call: TRBJ1-5
d_call: TRBD1
v_call: TRBV2
clone_size: .
cdr3_aa: CASSGDRGSNQLQHF
cdr3_nt: TGTGCCAGCAGTGGGGACAGGGGGAGCAATCAGCTCCAGCATTTT

j_call: TRBJ2-1
d_call: .
v_call: TRBV5-1
clone_size: .
cdr3_aa: CASSSRLGGDEQFF
cdr3_nt: TGCGCCAGCAGCTCCCGACTAGGCGGGGATGAGCAGTTCTTC

j_call: TRBJ2-7
d_call: TRBD1
v_call: TRBV4-1
clone_size: .
cdr3_aa: CASSHPDRVYEQYF
cdr3_nt: TGCGCCAGCAGCCATCCGGACAGGGTCTACGAGCAGTACTTC

j_call: TRBJ1-2
d_call: TRBD1
v_call: TRBV6-1
clone_size: .
cdr3_aa: CASSANPAGQGYGYTF
cdr3_nt: TGTGCCAGCAGTGCAAATCCGGCGGGACAGGGTTATGGCTACACCTTC

j_call: TRBJ2-2
d_call: TRBD2
v_call: TRBV19
clone_size: .
cdr3_aa: CASRPTSGANTGELFF
cdr3_nt: TGTGCCAGTAGACCAACTAGCGGGGCGAACACCGGGGAGCTGTTTTTT

j_call: TRBJ1-5
d_call: TRBD1
v_call: TRBV27
clone_size: .
cdr3_aa: CASSDRESNQPQHF
cdr3_nt: TGTGCCAGCAGTGACAGGGAAAGCAATCAGCCCCAGCATTTT

j_call: TRBJ1-1
d_call: .
v_call: TRBV2
clone_size: .
cdr3_aa: CASILEGLNTEAFF
cdr3_nt: TGTGCCAGCATTTTAGAGGGCCTAAACACTGAAGCTTTCTTT

j_call: TRBJ2-7
d_call: TRBD1
v_call: TRBV19
clone_size: .
cdr3_aa: CASSTPGQGRYEQYF
cdr3_nt: TGTGCCAGTAGTACCCCAGGACAGGGTCGCTACGAGCAGTACTTC

j_call: TRBJ2-3
d_call: TRBD2
v_call: TRBV7-9
clone_size: .
cdr3_aa: CASRPPLAGYTDTQYF
cdr3_nt: TGTGCCAGCAGGCCCCCACTAGCGGGTTACACAGATACGCAGTATTTT

j_call: TRBJ2-1
d_call: .
v_call: TRBV15
clone_size: .
cdr3_aa: CATSGRTVRGNEQFF
cdr3_nt: TGTGCCACCAGCGGAAGGACTGTGCGGGGCAATGAGCAGTTCTTC

j_call: TRBJ2-7
d_call: TRBD1
v_call: TRBV18
clone_size: .
cdr3_aa: CASSSDRVAGEQYF
cdr3_nt: TGTGCCAGCTCATCGGACAGGGTGGCCGGCGAGCAGTACTTC

j_call: TRBJ2-7
d_call: .
v_call: TRBV20-1
clone_size: .
cdr3_aa: CSANQGNEQYF
cdr3_nt: TGCAGTGCAAACCAGGGAAACGAGCAGTACTTC

j_call: TRBJ2-5
d_call: TRBD2
v_call: TRBV5-1
clone_size: .
cdr3_aa: CASTSGSSGETQYF
cdr3_nt: TGCGCCAGCACTAGCGGGAGTAGTGGAGAGACCCAGTACTTC

j_call: TRBJ2-5
d_call: TRBD1
v_call: TRBV14
clone_size: .
cdr3_aa: CASSQLDRGRWAQYF
cdr3_nt: TGTGCCAGCAGCCAACTGGACAGGGGAAGATGGGCCCAGTACTTC

j_call: TRBJ1-2
d_call: .
v_call: TRBV19
clone_size: .
cdr3_aa: CASSMDWQGTGYTF
cdr3_nt: TGTGCCAGTAGTATGGATTGGCAGGGTACTGGCTACACCTTC

j_call: TRBJ2-3
d_call: .
v_call: TRBV5-1
clone_size: .
cdr3_aa: CASSLAADTQYF
cdr3_nt: TGCGCCAGCAGCTTGGCTGCAGATACGCAGTATTTT

j_call: TRBJ2-3
d_call: TRBD2
v_call: TRBV12-5
clone_size: .
cdr3_aa: CASGLVTSGRSLGDTQYF
cdr3_nt: TGTGCTAGTGGTTTGGTAACTAGCGGGAGGTCCCTAGGAGATACGCAGTATTTT

j_call: TRBJ2-1
d_call: TRBD2
v_call: TRBV27
clone_size: .
cdr3_aa: CASSLFGLAGTISSYNEQFF
cdr3_nt: TGTGCCAGCAGTTTATTCGGACTAGCGGGAACGATTAGCTCCTACAATGAGCAGTTCTTC

j_call: TRBJ1-5
d_call: TRBD1
v_call: TRBV10-3
clone_size: .
cdr3_aa: CAISEGQAYGNQPQHF
cdr3_nt: TGTGCCATCAGTGAGGGACAGGCCTATGGCAATCAGCCCCAGCATTTT

j_call: TRBJ2-1
d_call: TRBD2
v_call: TRBV7-8
clone_size: .
cdr3_aa: CASSLGGGKYYNEQFF
cdr3_nt: TGTGCCAGCAGCTTAGGGGGGGGGAAGTACTACAATGAGCAGTTCTTC

j_call: TRBJ1-2
d_call: .
v_call: TRBV19
clone_size: few
cdr3_aa: CASRVAAGNLITYGYTF
cdr3_nt: TGTGCCAGTAGAGTGGCAGCGGGAAATCTAATAACCTATGGCTACACCTTC

j_call: TRBJ2-1
d_call: TRBD2
v_call: TRBV7-8
clone_size: .
cdr3_aa: CASSLVPSGGATTFF
cdr3_nt: TGTGCCAGCAGCTTAGTACCCAGCGGGGGGGCGACGACGTTCTTC

j_call: TRBJ1-5
d_call: .
v_call: TRBV3-1/TRBV3-2
clone_size: .
cdr3_aa: CASSQDYGGDQPQHF
cdr3_nt: TGTGCCAGCAGCCAAGATTACGGGGGAGATCAGCCCCAGCATTTT

j_call: TRBJ1-6
d_call: .
v_call: TRBV4-1
clone_size: .
cdr3_aa: CASSQGRRAYNSPLHF
cdr3_nt: TGCGCCAGCAGCCAAGGGCGTCGGGCCTATAATTCACCCCTCCACTTT

j_call: TRBJ2-1
d_call: .
v_call: TRBV30
clone_size: .
cdr3_aa: CAWSVGGSYNEQFF
cdr3_nt: TGTGCCTGGAGTGTAGGCGGTTCCTACAATGAGCAGTTCTTC

j_call: TRBJ1-1
d_call: .
v_call: TRBV7-9
clone_size: .
cdr3_aa: CASSPGSGAFF
cdr3_nt: TGTGCCAGCAGCCCCGGGAGCGGAGCTTTCTTT

j_call: TRBJ2-1
d_call: .
v_call: TRBV9
clone_size: .
cdr3_aa: CASSVGAQGHEQFF
cdr3_nt: TGTGCCAGCAGCGTTGGGGCCCAGGGCCATGAGCAGTTCTTC

j_call: TRBJ1-2
d_call: .
v_call: TRBV5-1
clone_size: .
cdr3_aa: CASSLDGDSGYYGYTF
cdr3_nt: TGCGCCAGCAGCTTGGACGGGGATAGCGGGTACTATGGCTACACCTTC

j_call: TRBJ2-1
d_call: .
v_call: TRBV7-8
clone_size: .
cdr3_aa: CASSSRGRGSYNEQFF
cdr3_nt: TGTGCCAGCAGCTCCCGAGGTAGGGGATCCTACAATGAGCAGTTCTTC

j_call: TRBJ2-1
d_call: TRBD2
v_call: TRBV25-1
clone_size: .
cdr3_aa: CASSEGLAGLEQFF
cdr3_nt: TGTGCCAGCAGTGAGGGACTAGCGGGGCTTGAGCAGTTCTTC

j_call: TRBJ1-2
d_call: .
v_call: TRBV5-6
clone_size: .
cdr3_aa: CASSPYLIRDLNYGYTF
cdr3_nt: TGTGCCAGCAGCCCTTACTTAATCAGGGATTTAAACTATGGCTACACCTTC

j_call: TRBJ2-4
d_call: .
v_call: TRBV5-1
clone_size: .
cdr3_aa: CASSRGPLAEQYF
cdr3_nt: TGCGCCAGCAGCAGAGGCCCTCTAGCTGAACAGTACTTC

j_call: TRBJ2-7
d_call: .
v_call: TRBV9
clone_size: .
cdr3_aa: CASSVEAGERYEQYF
cdr3_nt: TGTGCCAGCAGCGTAGAAGCAGGGGAACGCTACGAGCAGTACTTC

j_call: TRBJ2-7
d_call: .
v_call: TRBV30
clone_size: .
cdr3_aa: CACPRRGASLTGEQYF
cdr3_nt: TGTGCCTGTCCCCGTCGAGGGGCTAGCTTAACAGGGGAGCAGTACTTC

j_call: TRBJ1-2
d_call: .
v_call: TRBV3-1/TRBV3-2
clone_size: .
cdr3_aa: CASSQDLNGYTF
cdr3_nt: TGTGCCAGCAGCCAAGATTTAAATGGCTACACCTTC

j_call: TRBJ2-7
d_call: TRBD2
v_call: TRBV7-2
clone_size: .
cdr3_aa: CASSLTGTSVTGSYEQYF
cdr3_nt: TGTGCCAGCAGCTTAACGGGGACTAGCGTCACCGGCTCCTACGAGCAGTACTTC

j_call: TRBJ1-5
d_call: .
v_call: TRBV30
clone_size: few
cdr3_aa: CAWSTDRHQPQHF
cdr3_nt: TGTGCCTGGAGTACCGACAGGCATCAGCCCCAGCATTTT

j_call: TRBJ2-1
d_call: .
v_call: TRBV9
clone_size: .
cdr3_aa: CASSVGGPYNEQFF
cdr3_nt: TGTGCCAGCAGCGTAGGGGGGCCCTACAATGAGCAGTTCTTC

j_call: TRBJ2-1
d_call: .
v_call: TRBV11-2
clone_size: .
cdr3_aa: CASSLESDNEQFF
cdr3_nt: TGTGCCAGCAGCTTAGAATCCGACAATGAGCAGTTCTTC

j_call: TRBJ1-6
d_call: .
v_call: TRBV14
clone_size: few
cdr3_aa: CASSQGGTRSPLHF
cdr3_nt: TGTGCCAGCAGCCAAGGAGGGACACGTTCACCCCTCCACTTT

j_call: TRBJ1-3
d_call: .
v_call: TRBV30
clone_size: .
cdr3_aa: CAWSGSGNTIYF
cdr3_nt: TGTGCCTGGTCGGGATCTGGAAACACCATATATTTT

j_call: TRBJ1-6
d_call: .
v_call: TRBV6-5
clone_size: once
cdr3_aa: CASRDQGWDNSPLHF
cdr3_nt: TGTGCCAGCAGGGACCAGGGGTGGGATAATTCACCCCTCCACTTT

j_call: TRBJ1-2
d_call: .
v_call: TRBV5-1
clone_size: once
cdr3_aa: CASSLETGRYGYTF
cdr3_nt: TGCGCCAGCAGCTTAGAGACAGGCCGCTATGGCTACACCTTC

j_call: TRBJ2-1
d_call: TRBD2
v_call: TRBV5-1
clone_size: few
cdr3_aa: CASSPAASGRWVEQFF
cdr3_nt: TGCGCCAGCAGCCCGGCGGCTAGCGGGAGGTGGGTTGAGCAGTTCTTC

j_call: TRBJ2-1
d_call: .
v_call: TRBV11-2
clone_size: .
cdr3_aa: CASSSDYPNRVRYEQFF
cdr3_nt: TGTGCCAGCAGCTCAGACTACCCAAACAGGGTGCGGTATGAGCAGTTCTTC